This TCR beta chain was observed in a study of T-cell memory formation after mild COVID-19. Study results and limitations: Some clones that responded were present in memory (sampled pre-infection), which suggests cross-reactive memory joined.

The CDR3 has 19 amino acids. V shed 4 bases and J 5 bases; nucleotides not matched to a gene: 16. Germline loops: CDR1 DFQATT, CDR2 SNEGSKA (reference sequence). This clonotype was seen more than once but under ten times. The antigen is unknown. Researchers used 5'RACE with constant-segment primers to make TCR alpha and TCR beta cDNA libraries that carry sample barcodes and UMIs. TCRdb passed the 5' RACE reads through MiXCR, listing each CDR3 protein once. The sample yields under 550,000 distinct CDR3 sequences, roughly 18% seen once. This rearrangement joins TRBV20-1 to TRBJ2-5; 16 bases agree with TRBD2. Material: PBMCs or a T cell subset sorted from them (not recorded which). The sequence came from an adult woman who had mild COVID-19 (a few samples of this study predate the infection). Cell type and time point are not known. In nucleotides, the CDR3 is TGCAGTGCTACGCACCCGGGACTAGCGGGAGGGCTTCGGAGCGAGACCCAGTACTTC. Translating gives CSATHPGLAGGLRSETQYF.